Below, one T cell receptor beta chain is given with its context. There is no known antigen for this receptor. The record has no base qualities; no much larger clone is one base away. This specimen belongs to a study of OX40 agonist ivuxolimab in advanced cancers. Describing the broader study: Ivuxolimab, which targeted the costimulatory receptor OX40 (CD134), was an agonistic, fully human IgG2 monoclonal antibody. Intravenous ivuxolimab was administered to patients every 2 weeks at six dose levels: 0.01, 0.1, 0.3, 1.5, 3 and 10 mg/kg. Of the approximately 54 dose-escalation patients, hepatocellular carcinoma was present in about 20, melanoma in around 15, renal cell carcinoma in 9 and head and neck cancer in 9. The dose-escalation cohort was 82.7% male with a mean age of approximately 60 years, ranging from roughly 23 to 90. Patients were allowed to have had prior anti-PD-1, anti-PD-L1 or anti-CTLA-4 therapy, and approximately 41% of the dose-escalation patients had previously received checkpoint inhibitors. Three dose-escalation patients achieved partial responses, one with hepatocellular carcinoma and two with cutaneous melanoma. The purpose of peripheral TCRbeta sequencing was to test whether ivuxolimab changed TCR sequence diversity and led to clonal T-cell expansion. The paper covers the monotherapy dose-escalation part of the phase I ivuxolimab trial, which included N of about 56 patients.

Patients with autoimmune disease history or receiving systemic immunosuppression were excluded from the trial. Peripheral blood for TCR sequencing was collected from all dose cohorts at baseline, on cycle 4 day 1, and on cycle 7 day 1. Samples were obtained from an open-label, multicenter, first-in-human phase I dose-escalation trial of ivuxolimab. Adults with locally advanced or metastatic head and neck squamous cell, hepatocellular, melanoma or renal cell carcinoma were enrolled in the trial. Before TCR sequencing, CD4+ T cells and CD8+ T cells were sorted from peripheral blood as separate populations. To sequence the TCRbeta CDR3 region, genomic DNA was isolated from the sorted cells. TCRbeta CDR3 regions were sequenced using the immunoSEQ Assay. This is the immuneACCESS table as TCRdb keeps it, with only in-frame sequences that have V and J called. A part of the clones is gone; compared with another copy, unresolved V genes explain less than half, and the rest is unexplained. Present in this sample are some 44,000 clones, around 89% of which were seen just once. The ten largest make up around 4.6% of the sample.

V is reduced by 2 bases and J by 8 bases, leaving a spacing of 8 bases between them. CDR1 and CDR2 are read off the germline V gene (reference sequence) as SEHNR and FQNEAQ. The CDR3 runs 12 residues from the cysteine to the phenylalanine. Only the CDR3 DNA is retained, 36 bases long and in frame from the first base. Beyond this particular receptor, the publication reports: Low levels of normalized T-cell clonal expansion were also shown by some nonresponding patients. Which antigens the clonally expanded peripheral T cells were specific for was not determined. In the 0.1-3.0 mg/kg groups, partial responders had among the lowest normalized peripheral clonal expansion, particularly in CD8+ T cells. After ivuxolimab, expanded clones were on average more numerous among CD8+ T cells than among CD4+ T cells. At doses of 0.1 to 3.0 mg/kg, clonal expansion of both CD4+ and CD8+ T cells in blood was seen between baseline and week 6.

The chain was built from TRBV7-9 and TRBJ2-3; the D gene assignment is ambiguous. Sequences were derived from CD4+ or CD8+ T cells sorted from blood, sampled in a trial of the OX40 agonist ivuxolimab. The receptor was isolated from an adult with an advanced solid tumor such as melanoma, head and neck, liver or kidney cancer. Read as DNA, the sequence is TGTGCCAGCAGCTTAAGCAGAACTACGCAGTATTTT. It encodes CASSLSRTTQYF.